Detailed here is one TCR beta chain. CDR1 is SGHRS and CDR2 is YFSETQ in the germline V gene. The CDR3 length is 15 residues. The junction had 3 bases not matched to a gene; V was cut back by 2 bases and J by 1 base. How the authors handled the data: Reference gene primer amplification gave estimated nucleated cell counts. Sequenced by immunoSEQ multiplex PCR; TCRdb stores in-frame clones only, minus some. The V and J calls and clone size come from that table; D and trimming were worked out from the DNA. The data hold 100,000 or so clones, with roughly nine tenths observed a single time. These data come from a study of blood T cell repertoires in COVID-19. Study details: Samples representing acute and convalescent COVID-19 were sourced from the United States, Italy and Spain. Nucleic acid was either cDNA or gDNA, and it came from T cells, B-cell-depleted T cells, or PBMCs.

The specimen was peripheral blood. The origin of this receptor is a man aged 50-60 years with active COVID-19. The V call is TRBV5-1, the J call TRBJ2-7; TRBD2 matches at 10 bases. The CDR3 DNA sequence: TGCGCCAGCAGCTTCTCACTAGCGGGGTCCTACGAGCAGTACTTC. Amino acid sequence: CASSFSLAGSYEQYF.